This paragraph covers one T cell receptor beta chain sequence. Germline lookup yields CDR1 KGHSH and CDR2 LQKENI. J was trimmed by 2 bases and V by 1 base; bases with no gene match: 4. The CDR3 loop spans 15 amino acids. The data belong to a study of blood T cell repertoires in COVID-19. Across the study: Nucleic acid was either cDNA or gDNA, and it came from T cells, B-cell-depleted T cells, or PBMCs.

The protocol was immunoSEQ multiplex PCR, while the TCRdb copy is restricted to in-frame clones and leaves out a portion. The sample carries about 160,000 clones, roughly 88% recorded once. The participants were between about 18 and 90 years old and came from about two dozen US areas. Clinical histories supplied by participants themselves formed the basis of cohort assignment. All recovered Cohort 3 donors got two negative PCRs, got clearance, or saw symptom resolution. The TCR originated in a woman in her fifties or sixties who had recovered from COVID-19. The sample was PBMCs or T cells enriched from blood (not recorded which). The V call is TRBV18, the J call TRBJ1-1; 7 nucleotides match TRBD1. The CDR3: CASSPRGTANTEAFF. The CDR3 bases are TGTGCCAGCTCACCACGCGGGACAGCCAACACTGAAGCTTTCTTT.